One and the same sample provided the 16 T cell receptor beta chains below, sequenced in a study of blood T cell repertoires in COVID-19 (TCRdb year 2020). Preparation of the library involved the immunoSEQ multiplex PCR assay. Entries here come from immuneACCESS through TCRdb and include only in-frame sequences with V and J called. Some clones fail to appear in such tables; in the studies checked, an unresolved V gene covers under half of the shortfall, and the cause of the remainder is unknown. The sample includes about 160,000 clones, with about 86% observed a single time. The ten top clones hold approximately 7% of the sample. The sequenced material came from peripheral blood. These receptors all stem from a man between 45 and 60 years old with active or convalescent COVID-19.

The rearrangement links TRBV10-3 to TRBJ1-2, with 7 bases matching TRBD1. Germline lookup yields CDR1 ENHRY and CDR2 SYGVKD. The J segment lost 5 bases and the V segment lost 6 bases, leaving 6 bases of the junction unmatched. The CDR3 has 13 amino acids. The CDR3 DNA follows: TGTGCCATCAGCTCGGAGGGGGCTTATGGCTACACCTTC. Its protein product is CAISSEGAYGYTF.

The chain has TRBV3-1 (or the pseudogene TRBV3-2) and TRBJ1-2; D is ambiguous. CDR1 and CDR2 from the germline V gene are LGHDT and YNNKEL (reference sequence). CDR3 length: 13 residues. Between the trimmed V and J ends, which lost 0 bases and 5 bases, there was a span of 7 bases. CDR3 loop: CASSQDRAYGYTF. The CDR3 DNA sequence: TGTGCCAGCAGCCAAGATCGCGCTTATGGCTACACCTTC.

V is TRBV5-1 and J is TRBJ2-3; 7 bases are a match to TRBD2. Germline-derived CDR1 and CDR2 are SGHRS and YFSETQ. The CDR3 loop spans 16 amino acids. J was trimmed by 5 bases and V by 4 bases; bases with no gene match: 13. Written as DNA, the CDR3 is TGCGCCAGCAGCCGTGAGGTTCGGGGGGTTCAAGATACGCAGTATTTT. It encodes CASSREVRGVQDTQYF.

The chain uses TRBV4-3 and TRBJ1-5; D not resolved. This CDR3 spans 15 amino acids. The germline gives CDR1 LGHNA, CDR2 YSLEER. V dropped 3 bases and J dropped 0 bases, with 9 bases sitting between them. The CDR3 loop is CASSQRHNSNQPQHF. The DNA of the CDR3 is TGCGCCAGCAGCCAGCGACACAATAGCAATCAGCCCCAGCATTTT.

The J gene is TRBJ2-5, the V gene TRBV5-5; D is perhaps TRBD2 (6 bases). Deletions cut 0 bases from V and 9 bases from J, with 9 bases between. The CDR3 loop spans 12 amino acids. Germline CDR1 and CDR2: SGHKS and YYEKEE (reference sequence). In nucleotides, the CDR3 is TGTGCCAGCAGCTTGGTAGCGGCCTCCCAGTACTTC. Translation: CASSLVAASQYF.

The chain is built from TRBV28 and TRBJ1-4; a possible D gene is TRBD1 (6 bases). V lost 6 bases to trimming and J lost 5 bases, with 16 bases between them. CDR3 length equals 15 residues. Germline CDR1 MDHEN, CDR2 SYDVKM. CDR3 sequence (DNA): TGTGCCAGCAGCCCTCGTACAGGGCCCAATGAAAAACTGTTTTTT. It is translated as CASSPRTGPNEKLFF.

This clone was detected once. This chain joins TRBV18 and TRBJ2-7, with 10 positions matching TRBD2. The CDR3 is 17 amino acids. The germline V gene has CDR1 KGHSH and CDR2 LQKENI. The trim removed 0 bases at V and 1 base at J, leaving 6 bases unmatched. CDR3 nucleotides: TGTGCCAGCTCACCACCGGGAGGACTAGCGGTTTCCTACGAGCAGTACTTC. Encoded protein: CASSPPGGLAVSYEQYF.

V is TRBV7-9 and J is TRBJ2-7, with no clear D. The ends were cut back, 4 bases at V and 7 bases at J, with 8 bases in the middle. In germline, CDR1 is SEHNR, CDR2 FQNEAQ (reference sequence). This CDR3 has 11 amino acids. CDR3: CASSSLQEQYF. The CDR3, as DNA: TGTGCCAGCAGCTCCCTCCAGGAGCAGTACTTC.

The gene calls are TRBV7-2 and TRBJ1-3; D gene ambiguous. The CDR3 sequence is 13 residues long. Trimming took off 3 bases at V and 2 bases at J, with 5 bases between the two ends. Germline V gives CDR1 SGHTA, CDR2 FQGNSA. CDR3 nucleotide sequence: TGTGCCAGCAGCTTCGCGACTGGAAACACCATATATTTT. Protein: CASSFATGNTIYF.

The chain has TRBV5-1 and TRBJ2-3, with a possible D match to TRBD1 (6 bases). CDR1 is SGHRS, CDR2 YFSETQ, per germline. This CDR3 is 15 amino acids long. Trimming left V 4 bases short and J 0 bases short, with 12 bases between. The CDR3: CASSTSGASTDTQYF. The DNA of the CDR3 is TGCGCCAGCAGCACCTCAGGGGCCAGCACAGATACGCAGTATTTT.

The gene calls are TRBV4-2 and TRBJ2-7, with D possibly being TRBD2 (6 bases). The germline gives CDR1 LGHNA, CDR2 YNFKEQ. This CDR3 is 15 amino acids long. Trimming cost V 0 bases and J 1 base, with 10 bases left between them. CDR3 in amino acids: CASSQDAGRSYEQYF. CDR3 nucleotides: TGTGCCAGCAGCCAAGATGCGGGGCGATCCTACGAGCAGTACTTC.

The chain carries TRBV23-1 and TRBJ2-1, with 11 bases matching TRBD2. TRBV23-1 is an ORF for which the function is uncertain. This CDR3 is 16 amino acids long. V dropped 4 bases and J dropped 0; count of bases not matched to a gene: 2. CDR3 region: CASSPGTSGSYNEQFF. CDR3 in DNA: TGCGCCAGCAGTCCGGGGACTAGCGGCTCCTACAATGAGCAGTTCTTC.

This clone was counted between two and nine times. The rearrangement links TRBV5-5 to TRBJ2-7, with 13 bases fitting TRBD2. Germline loops: CDR1 SGHKS, CDR2 YYEKEE (reference sequence). V shed 3 bases and J 2 bases; nucleotides not matched to a gene: 5. The CDR3 contains 16 residues. Here the CDR3 DNA reads TGTGCCAGCAGCTACAGAGGGACTAGCGGGACCTACGAGCAGTACTTC. This codes for CASSYRGTSGTYEQYF.

The J gene is TRBJ2-1, the V gene TRBV7-9; possibly TRBD2 for D (6 bases). Germline V gene lookup returns CDR1 SEHNR and CDR2 FQNEAQ (reference sequence). Between the trimmed V and J ends, which lost 6 bases and 8 bases, there was a span of 14 bases. CDR3 size: 13 residues. CDR3 DNA sequence: TGTGCCAGCAGGTACGCGGGACTTGATGAGCAGTTCTTC. It yields the protein CASRYAGLDEQFF.

The V and J genes are TRBV19 and TRBJ2-5; 7 bases match TRBD1. J gave up 2 bases and V 4 bases, and 4 bases lay outside the gene matches. The CDR3 is 14 residues long. Germline assignment: CDR1 LNHDA and CDR2 SQIVND (reference sequence). The CDR3 DNA sequence: TGTGCCAGTAGTAAGGGACAGAGACAAGAGACCCAGTACTTC. As protein: CASSKGQRQETQYF.

The chain has TRBV18 and TRBJ2-7; D is perhaps TRBD2 (6 bases). Germline-derived CDR1 and CDR2 are KGHSH and LQKENI. The CDR3 spans 14 residues. V dropped 3 bases and J dropped 3 bases, with 12 bases sitting between them. CDR3 residues: CASSPLGTLYEQYF. CDR3 nucleotides: TGTGCCAGCTCACCCCTCGGGACTCTCTACGAGCAGTACTTC. The full variable domain, in which reference TRBV18 and TRBJ2-7 provide the parts outside the CDR3, is NAGVMQNPRHLVRRRGQEARLRCSPMKGHSHVYWYRQLPEEGLKFMVYLQKENIIDESGMPKERFSAEFPKEGPSILRIQQVVRGDSAAYFCASSPLGTLYEQYFGPGTRLTVT.